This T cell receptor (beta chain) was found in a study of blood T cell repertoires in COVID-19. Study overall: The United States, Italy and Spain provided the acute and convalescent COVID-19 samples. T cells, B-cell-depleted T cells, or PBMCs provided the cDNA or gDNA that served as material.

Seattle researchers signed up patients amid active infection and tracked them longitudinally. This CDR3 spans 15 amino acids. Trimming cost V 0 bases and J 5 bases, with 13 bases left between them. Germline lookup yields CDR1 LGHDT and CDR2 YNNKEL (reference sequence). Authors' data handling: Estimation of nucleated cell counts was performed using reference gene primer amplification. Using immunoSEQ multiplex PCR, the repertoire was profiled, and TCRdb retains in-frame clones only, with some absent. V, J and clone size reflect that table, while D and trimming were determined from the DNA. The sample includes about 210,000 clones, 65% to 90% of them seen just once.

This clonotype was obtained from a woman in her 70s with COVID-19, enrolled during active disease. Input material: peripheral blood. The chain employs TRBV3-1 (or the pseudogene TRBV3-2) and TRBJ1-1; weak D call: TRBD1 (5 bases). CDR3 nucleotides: TGTGCCAGCAGCCAAGATCTGGGGGGTCGGACTGAAGCTTTCTTT. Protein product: CASSQDLGGRTEAFF.